The 29 T cell receptor beta chains presented below share a single source sample, sequenced in a study of blood T cell repertoires in COVID-19. Clones were read by immunoSEQ multiplex PCR, and TCRdb kept only the in-frame ones, dropping some. The sample includes about 460,000 clones, roughly nine tenths of them seen just once. Sequenced input: PBMCs or T cells enriched from blood (not recorded which). These receptor sequences come from a woman aged 60-75 years who had recovered from COVID-19.

V and J are TRBV27 and TRBJ2-3; 8 bases map to TRBD1. In germline, CDR1 is MNHEY, CDR2 SMNVEV (reference sequence). The CDR3 spans 15 residues. After removal of 5 bases from V and 2 bases from J, the junction contained 6 bases not matched to a gene. The CDR3 DNA reads TGTGCCAGCAGTCCGCAGGGGGCTAACACAGATACGCAGTATTTT. It specifies CASSPQGANTDTQYF.

This clone has more than one count but fewer than ten. The genes are TRBV19 and TRBJ1-5, with 8 bases aligning to TRBD1. Trimming removed 3 bases from V and 2 bases from J; junction bases left unmatched: 6. Looked up from germline, CDR1 is LNHDA and CDR2 is SQIVND (reference sequence). This CDR3 comprises 16 residues. Here the CDR3 reads CASSMTGVVGNQPQHF. The CDR3, as DNA: TGTGCCAGTAGTATGACAGGGGTTGTAGGCAATCAGCCCCAGCATTTT. Based on the CDR3 plus reference TRBV19 and TRBJ1-5, the full variable domain is DGGITQSPKYLFRKEGQNVTLSCEQNLNHDAMYWYRQDPGQGLRLIYYSQIVNDFQKGDIAEGYSVSREKKESFPLTVTSAQKNPTAFYLCASSMTGVVGNQPQHFGDGTRLSIL.

The V gene is TRBV6-5, the J gene TRBJ2-1; TRBD2 matches 12 bases. The length of the CDR3 is 14 residues. CDR1 and CDR2 from the germline V gene are MNHEY and SVGAGI. The J segment lost 5 bases and the V segment lost 5 bases, leaving 1 base of the junction unmatched. The CDR3 sequence: CASSRLAGDNEQFF. The CDR3 bases are TGTGCCAGCAGTCGACTAGCGGGGGACAATGAGCAGTTCTTC.

The rearrangement joins TRBV2 to TRBJ1-4; 8 positions match TRBD1. The germline V gene encodes CDR1 SNHLY and CDR2 FYNNEI. The CDR3 is 14 amino acids. V shed 6 bases and J 4 bases; nucleotides not matched to a gene: 4. The CDR3, as DNA: TGTGCCAGCAGACCGACAGGGGTTAATGAAAAACTGTTTTTT. This encodes CASRPTGVNEKLFF.

The chain uses TRBV6-1 and TRBJ1-2; tentatively, D is TRBD1 (6 bases). Trimming stripped 0 bases from V and 8 bases from J, with 10 bases between. The CDR3 is made up of 13 amino acids. Per germline, CDR1 MNHNS and CDR2 SASEGT. The CDR3 here is CASSEAGGAGYTF. As DNA, the CDR3 is TGTGCCAGCAGTGAAGCAGGGGGGGCCGGCTACACCTTC.

This chain joins TRBV18 and TRBJ1-2; 8 bases agree with TRBD1. This CDR3 is 14 amino acids long. V shed 7 bases, J shed 5 bases, and the junction held 9 bases outside the gene matches. Germline CDR1 KGHSH, CDR2 LQKENI. The CDR3 sequence is CASFFGQGGYGYTF. CDR3 nucleotide sequence: TGTGCCAGCTTCTTTGGACAGGGAGGGTATGGCTACACCTTC.

This clone was recorded only once. Distinct nucleotide sequences in the sample also encode this CDR3. The genes are TRBV15 and TRBJ1-2; D remains unclear. CDR1 is LNHNV, CDR2 YYDKDF, per germline (reference sequence). CDR3 length equals 13 residues. Trimming took 0 bases from V and 2 from J, leaving 4 bases between them. The CDR3 DNA is TGTGCCACCAGCAGAGATAGAAACTATGGCTACACCTTC. Protein sequence: CATSRDRNYGYTF.

V is TRBV2 and J is TRBJ1-6; 11 positions match TRBD1. The CDR3 contains 15 residues. Looked up from germline, CDR1 is SNHLY and CDR2 is FYNNEI. Trimming at V came to 8 bases and at J to 8 bases, leaving 8 bases not matched to a gene. The CDR3 region is CASRRDRGVYSPLHF. For the CDR3, the DNA is TGTGCCAGCCGCAGGGACAGGGGGGTTTATTCACCCCTCCACTTT.

This clone occurred once. The chain joins TRBV6-5 to TRBJ1-4, with D unclear. Per germline, CDR1 MNHEY and CDR2 SVGAGI. This CDR3 contains 14 residues. With 9 bases removed from V and 5 bases from J, the gap between germline ends came to 16 bases. The CDR3 spells CASRYWGDNEKLFF. In nucleotides, the CDR3 is TGTGCCAGTCGTTACTGGGGAGACAATGAAAAACTGTTTTTT.

The table lists this clone with a count of one. The chain links TRBV4-1 to TRBJ1-1; 7 bases map to TRBD1. The CDR3 is 15 residues long. V shed 3 bases and J 4 bases; nucleotides not matched to a gene: 8. The germline gives CDR1 MGHRA, CDR2 YSYEKL. CDR3 nucleotides: TGCGCCAGCAGCCAGTCCTCGACAGGGCTCACTGAAGCTTTCTTT. Protein product: CASSQSSTGLTEAFF.

The J gene is TRBJ2-5, the V gene TRBV2; 12 bases match TRBD2. Germline-derived CDR1 and CDR2 are SNHLY and FYNNEI. V lost 7 bases to trimming and J lost 8 bases; unmatched junction nucleotides: 14. The CDR3 has 16 amino acids. The CDR3, as DNA: TGTGCCAGCACTTCGACTAGCGGGGGATACAAGAAAACCCAGTACTTC. It yields the protein CASTSTSGGYKKTQYF.

The rearrangement links TRBV12-3 or TRBV12-4 to TRBJ2-5; the match to TRBD2 covers 7 bases. This CDR3 is built from 13 residues. V lost 1 base to trimming and J lost 7 bases; unmatched junction nucleotides: 3. The CDR3 DNA reads as TGTGCCAGCAGTTTAGGCGGGGAGGGGACCCAGTACTTC. Translation: CASSLGGEGTQYF.

The chain employs TRBV12-3 or TRBV12-4 and TRBJ1-2; D is unclear. The V end was cut by 7 bases, the J end by 2 bases, with 8 bases between. There are 12 residues in the CDR3. CDR3 protein: CASTNRNYGYTF. The CDR3 DNA is TGTGCCAGCACCAACAGAAACTATGGCTACACCTTC.

V is TRBV29-1 and J is TRBJ2-4; 9 bases align to TRBD1. There are 12 residues in the CDR3. CDR1 SQVTM and CDR2 ANQGSEA come from the germline V gene. Trimming removed 2 bases from V and 9 bases from J; junction bases left unmatched: 2. The CDR3 DNA reads as TGCAGCGTTGAAAGGGGACAGGGCATTCAGTACTTC. Translation: CSVERGQGIQYF.

This clone came up once. The chain employs TRBV6-5 and TRBJ1-4; 8 bases map to TRBD1. With 6 bases clipped from V and 8 bases from J, the junction kept 8 bases outside the gene matches. The CDR3 has 14 residues. Germline V gene sequence: CDR1 MNHEY, CDR2 SVGAGI. The DNA for the CDR3 is TGTGCCAGCAGATCACAGGGGGGGGGAGAAAAACTGTTTTTT. Its protein product is CASRSQGGGEKLFF.

The chain couples TRBV4-1 to TRBJ1-2; 11 positions match TRBD1. The V gene end was trimmed by 2 bases and the J gene end by 6 bases; junction bases not matched to a gene: 14. The CDR3 spans 18 residues. Germline CDR1 reads MGHRA; CDR2 reads YSYEKL. The CDR3 is CASSQFFYSGTGGDGYTF. The CDR3, as DNA: TGCGCCAGCAGCCAATTTTTCTACTCCGGGACAGGGGGGGATGGCTACACCTTC.

Points on this clone: The same CDR3 also results from other DNA sequences found in this sample. The CDR3 region is CASSLVPSSTDTQYF. The CDR3 DNA is TGCGCCAGCAGCCTCGTCCCCTCTAGCACAGATACGCAGTATTTT. The chain joins TRBV5-1 to TRBJ2-3; D is unresolved. From germline, CDR1 is SGHRS and CDR2 YFSETQ. The CDR3 is 15 amino acids. V was pared by 4 bases and J by 0 bases, with 12 bases between.

This sequence joins TRBV2 and TRBJ1-5; D is unresolved. Germline CDR1 reads SNHLY; CDR2 reads FYNNEI. The CDR3 extends over 12 amino acids. V was pared by 7 bases and J by 7 bases, with 11 bases between. CDR3 region: CASKPHGQPQHF. For the CDR3, the DNA is TGTGCCAGCAAACCTCACGGGCAGCCCCAGCATTTT.

This chain uses TRBV12-5 with TRBJ1-2; 7 nucleotides line up with TRBD1. Germline lookup yields CDR1 LGHNT and CDR2 FRNRAP. The ends lost 4 bases at V and 7 bases at J; junction bases unmatched: 9. This CDR3 spans 14 amino acids. CDR3 amino acids: CASGSRQGIPGYTF. The CDR3 nucleotides read TGTGCTAGTGGTTCCCGACAGGGAATTCCTGGCTACACCTTC. Full variable domain (remainder filled in from reference TRBV12-5 and TRBJ1-2): DARVTQTPRHKVTEMGQEVTMRCQPILGHNTVFWYRQTMMQGLELLAYFRNRAPLDDSGMPKDRFSAEMPDATLATLKIQPSEPRDSAVYFCASGSRQGIPGYTFGSGTRLTVV.

This rearrangement joins TRBV20-1 to TRBJ2-7; no firm D call. The CDR3 totals 11 residues. Germline V gives CDR1 DFQATT, CDR2 SNEGSKA (reference sequence). Trimming shortened V by 1 base and J by 6 bases, and 7 bases separated the two germline ends. DNA for the CDR3: TGCAGTGCTAGAGCGTCGGTCGAGCAGTACTTC. This gives the protein CSARASVEQYF.

This clone is a singleton in its sample. CDR3 sequence: CASSHGGRAEAFF. DNA of the CDR3: TGTGCCAGCAGCCATGGGGGCCGGGCTGAAGCTTTCTTT. The chain links TRBV3-1 (or the pseudogene TRBV3-2) to TRBJ1-1, with D possibly TRBD1 on 6 matching bases. This CDR3 contains 13 residues. Per germline, CDR1 LGHDT and CDR2 YNNKEL (reference sequence). The V and J ends lost 3 bases and 6 bases respectively, with 11 bases between them.

V usage is TRBV19 and J usage is TRBJ2-6; D is possibly TRBD2 (6 bases). The germline V and J ends were trimmed by 5 bases and 4 bases, with 15 bases remaining between them. This CDR3 is 16 amino acids long. From germline, CDR1 is LNHDA and CDR2 SQIVND (reference sequence). The CDR3 spells CASSRAAAGGANVLTF. The CDR3 bases are TGTGCCAGTAGTCGGGCGGCCGCGGGAGGGGCCAACGTCCTGACTTTC.

The chain combines TRBV19 with TRBJ2-2, with 8 bases that match TRBD1. The CDR3 runs 16 residues. After removal of 0 bases from V and 6 bases from J, the junction contained 6 bases not matched to a gene. Germline CDR1 is LNHDA and CDR2 is SQIVND (reference sequence). DNA of the CDR3: TGTGCCAGTAGTATAGAGGCAGGGGGCTGGGCCGGGGAGCTGTTTTTT. Its translation is CASSIEAGGWAGELFF.

This sequence joins TRBV2 and TRBJ1-1; 9 bases fit TRBD1. This CDR3 has 15 residues. Trimming cost V 7 bases and J 1 base; bases outside gene matches: 7. CDR1 SNHLY and CDR2 FYNNEI come from the germline V gene. The CDR3 here is CASTTGQGTNTEAFF. The CDR3, as DNA: TGTGCCAGCACCACGGGACAGGGTACGAACACTGAAGCTTTCTTT.

This clone was seen only a few times. The chain has TRBV18 and TRBJ2-2; D is uncertain. The germline CDR1 and CDR2 sequences are KGHSH and LQKENI. This CDR3 comprises 15 residues. The V gene lost 5 bases and the J gene lost 4 bases, with 14 bases spanning the gap. CDR3 coding DNA: TGTGCCAGCTCAAGATCGGCCTCGGGCACCGGGGAGCTGTTTTTT. It translates to CASSRSASGTGELFF.

The chain combines TRBV19 with TRBJ1-4, with 7 bases identical to TRBD1. With V trimmed by 5 bases and J by 7 bases, 10 bases remained unmatched. The CDR3 sequence is 15 residues long. Germline CDR1 reads LNHDA; CDR2 reads SQIVND (reference sequence). The CDR3 DNA is TGTGCCAGTAGTCCCGCCCGACAGGGCGGTGAAAAACTGTTTTTT. Residues: CASSPARQGGEKLFF.

The count of this clone is one. V is TRBV7-8 and J is TRBJ2-5; TRBD2 might be the D (5 bases). The CDR3 covers 16 residues. V shed 3 bases and J shed 0 bases, with 14 bases lying between them. CDR1 and CDR2 from the germline V gene are SGHVS and FQNEAQ. The CDR3 nucleotides are TGTGCCAGCAGCTTCGCCCCTGGCGGGTACCAAGAGACCCAGTACTTC. Its protein product is CASSFAPGGYQETQYF.

J is TRBJ2-5 and V is TRBV2; TRBD2 might be the D (6 bases). Germline values: CDR1 SNHLY, CDR2 FYNNEI. The CDR3 covers 13 residues. V was cut by 4 bases and J by 0 bases, with 6 bases left in between. The CDR3 protein is CASSGRDQETQYF. The CDR3 region has the DNA TGTGCCAGCAGTGGGAGGGACCAAGAGACCCAGTACTTC.

With respect to this clone: Other DNA sequences in the same sample also yield this CDR3. V is TRBV3-1 (or the pseudogene TRBV3-2) and J is TRBJ1-2, with unresolved D. This CDR3 contains 11 residues. V dropped 0 bases and J dropped 7 bases, with 3 bases sitting between them. Looked up from germline, CDR1 is LGHDT and CDR2 is YNNKEL (reference sequence). CDR3: CASSQERGYTF. The CDR3 nucleotides are TGTGCCAGCAGCCAAGAGCGTGGCTACACCTTC.